This paragraph reports one T cell receptor (beta chain). The antigen remains undetermined. These data come from a study of cytomegalovirus exposure and HLA in healthy donors. The CDR3 extends over 14 amino acids. Germline CDR1 is SGHRS and CDR2 is YFSETQ. Trimming cost V 6 bases and J 6 bases; bases outside gene matches: 7. Points from the study as a whole: As a later analysis showed, several of the most significant clusters appeared to be linked to common viral pathogens.

This PCR relied on a set of 60 Vbeta primers and 13 Jbeta primers. Sequenced by immunoSEQ multiplex PCR; TCRdb stores in-frame clones only, minus some. Among approximately 130,000 clones listed, around 72% were seen once. This clonotype originated in a man between 50 and 59 years old in good health and CMV-seropositive. V usage is TRBV5-1 and J usage is TRBJ2-3, with 10 bases aligning to TRBD2. Sequences were obtained from PBMCs. CDR3 region: CASKAGGSGDTQYF. DNA of the CDR3: TGCGCCAGCAAAGCGGGAGGGTCAGGGGATACGCAGTATTTT. The full variable domain, in which reference TRBV5-1 and TRBJ2-3 provide the parts outside the CDR3, is KAGVTQTPRYLIKTRGQQVTLSCSPISGHRSVSWYQQTPGQGLQFLFEYFSETQRNKGNFPGRFSGRQFSNSRSEMNVSTLELGDSALYLCASKAGGSGDTQYFGPGTRLTVL.